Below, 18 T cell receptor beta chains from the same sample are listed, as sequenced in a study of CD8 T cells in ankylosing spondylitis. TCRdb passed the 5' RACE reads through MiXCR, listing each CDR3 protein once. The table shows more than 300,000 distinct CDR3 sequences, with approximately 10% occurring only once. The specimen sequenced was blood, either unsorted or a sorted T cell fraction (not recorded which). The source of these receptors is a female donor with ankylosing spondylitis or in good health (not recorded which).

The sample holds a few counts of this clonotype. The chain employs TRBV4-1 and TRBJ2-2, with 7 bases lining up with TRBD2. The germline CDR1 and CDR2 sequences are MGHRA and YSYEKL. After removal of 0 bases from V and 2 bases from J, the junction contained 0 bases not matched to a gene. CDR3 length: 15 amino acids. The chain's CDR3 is CASSQEGLNTGELFF. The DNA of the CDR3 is TGCGCCAGCAGCCAAGAGGGACTAAACACCGGGGAGCTGTTTTTT.

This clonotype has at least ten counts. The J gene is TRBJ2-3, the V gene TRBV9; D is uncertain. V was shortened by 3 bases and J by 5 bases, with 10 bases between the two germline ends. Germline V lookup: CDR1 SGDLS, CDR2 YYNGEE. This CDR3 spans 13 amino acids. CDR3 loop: CASSADLEDTQYF. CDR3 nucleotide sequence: TGTGCCAGCAGCGCCGACTTGGAAGATACGCAGTATTTT.

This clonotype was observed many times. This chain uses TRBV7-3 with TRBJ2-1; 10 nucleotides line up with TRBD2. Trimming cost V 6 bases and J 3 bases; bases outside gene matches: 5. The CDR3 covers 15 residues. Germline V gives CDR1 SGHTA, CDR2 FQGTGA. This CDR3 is CASRATSGDYNEQFF. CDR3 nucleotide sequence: TGTGCCAGCAGAGCTACTAGCGGGGACTACAATGAGCAGTTCTTC.

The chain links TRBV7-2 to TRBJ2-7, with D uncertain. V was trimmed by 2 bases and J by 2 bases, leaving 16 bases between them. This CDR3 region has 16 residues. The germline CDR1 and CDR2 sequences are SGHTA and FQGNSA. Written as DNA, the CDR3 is TGTGCCAGCAGCTTAAGTGTGCAGCCGCTCCCCTACGAGCAGTACTTC. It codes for CASSLSVQPLPYEQYF.

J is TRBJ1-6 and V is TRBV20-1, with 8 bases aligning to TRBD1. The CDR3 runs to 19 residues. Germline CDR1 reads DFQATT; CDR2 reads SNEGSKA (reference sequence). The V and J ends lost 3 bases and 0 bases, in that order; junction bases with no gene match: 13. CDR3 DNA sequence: TGCAGTGCTAGCGACCCCGGACAGGGATCAAGCTCCTATAATTCACCCCTCCACTTT. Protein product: CSASDPGQGSSSYNSPLHF.

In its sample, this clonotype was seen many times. The CDR3 sequence: CASSQPTSGSPTDTQYF. The DNA for the CDR3 is TGTGCCAGCAGCCAACCTACTAGCGGGAGCCCCACAGATACGCAGTATTTT. The chain combines TRBV4-2 with TRBJ2-3; TRBD2 matches 11 bases. Per germline, CDR1 LGHNA and CDR2 YNFKEQ. With 2 bases clipped from V and 2 bases from J, the junction kept 6 bases outside the gene matches. The length of the CDR3 is 17 residues.

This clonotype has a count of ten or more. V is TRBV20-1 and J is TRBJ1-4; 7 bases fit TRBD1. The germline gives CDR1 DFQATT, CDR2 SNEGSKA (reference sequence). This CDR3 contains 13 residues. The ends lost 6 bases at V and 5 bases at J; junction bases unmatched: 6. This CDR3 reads CSASGQVNEKLFF. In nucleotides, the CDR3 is TGCAGTGCCTCTGGACAGGTCAATGAAAAACTGTTTTTT.

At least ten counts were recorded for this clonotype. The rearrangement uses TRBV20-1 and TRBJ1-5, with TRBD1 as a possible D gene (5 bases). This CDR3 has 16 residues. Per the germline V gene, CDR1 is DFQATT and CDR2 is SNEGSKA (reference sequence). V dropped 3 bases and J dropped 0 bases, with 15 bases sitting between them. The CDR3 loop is CSASPTVINSNQPQHF. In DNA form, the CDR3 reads TGCAGTGCTAGCCCGACAGTTATTAATAGCAATCAGCCCCAGCATTTT.

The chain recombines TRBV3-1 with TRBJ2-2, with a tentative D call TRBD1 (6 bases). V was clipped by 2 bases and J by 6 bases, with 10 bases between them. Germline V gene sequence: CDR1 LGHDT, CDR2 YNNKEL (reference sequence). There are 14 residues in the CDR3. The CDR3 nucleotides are TGTGCCAGCAGCCAAATCAGGGGAGCCGGGGAGCTGTTTTTT. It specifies CASSQIRGAGELFF. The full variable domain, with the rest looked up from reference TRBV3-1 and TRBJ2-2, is DTAVSQTPKYLVTQMGNDKSIKCEQNLGHDTMYWYKQDSKKFLKIMFSYNNKELIINETVPNRFSPKSPDKAHLNLHINSLELGDSAVYFCASSQIRGAGELFFGEGSRLTVL.

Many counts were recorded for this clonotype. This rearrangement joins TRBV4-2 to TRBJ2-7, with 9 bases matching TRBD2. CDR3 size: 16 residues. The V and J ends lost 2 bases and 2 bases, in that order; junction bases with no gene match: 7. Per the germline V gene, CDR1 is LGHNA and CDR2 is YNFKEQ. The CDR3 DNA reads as TGTGCCAGCAGCCAATCCCTAGCGGGATTACCCTACGAGCAGTACTTC. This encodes CASSQSLAGLPYEQYF.

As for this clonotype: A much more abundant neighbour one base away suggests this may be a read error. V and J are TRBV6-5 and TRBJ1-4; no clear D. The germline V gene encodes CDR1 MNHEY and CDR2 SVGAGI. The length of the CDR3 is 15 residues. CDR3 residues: CASSYPSTTNEKLSF. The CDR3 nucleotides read TGTGCCAGCAGTTACCCGTCAACAACTAATGAAAAACTGTCTTTT.

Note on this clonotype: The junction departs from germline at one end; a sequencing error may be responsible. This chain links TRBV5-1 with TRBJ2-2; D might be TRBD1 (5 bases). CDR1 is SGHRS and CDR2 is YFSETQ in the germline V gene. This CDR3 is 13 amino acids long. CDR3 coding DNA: TGCGACAGCAGCTTGACAGTCACCGGGGAGCTGTTTTTT. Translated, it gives CDSSLTVTGELFF.

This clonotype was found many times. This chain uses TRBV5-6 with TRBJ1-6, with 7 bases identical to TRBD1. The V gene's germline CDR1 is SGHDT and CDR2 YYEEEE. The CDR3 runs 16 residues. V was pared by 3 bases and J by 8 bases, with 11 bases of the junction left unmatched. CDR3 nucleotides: TGTGCCAGCAGCTCCGAATTCGACAGGGCTGATTCACCCCTCCACTTT. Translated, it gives CASSSEFDRADSPLHF.

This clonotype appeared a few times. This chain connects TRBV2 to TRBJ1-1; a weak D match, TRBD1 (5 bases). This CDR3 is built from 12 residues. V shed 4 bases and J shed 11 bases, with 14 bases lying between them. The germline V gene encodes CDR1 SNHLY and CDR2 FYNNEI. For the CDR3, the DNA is TGTGCCAGCAGTGTGCGCAGGGCCTCTGCTTTCTTT. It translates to CASSVRRASAFF.

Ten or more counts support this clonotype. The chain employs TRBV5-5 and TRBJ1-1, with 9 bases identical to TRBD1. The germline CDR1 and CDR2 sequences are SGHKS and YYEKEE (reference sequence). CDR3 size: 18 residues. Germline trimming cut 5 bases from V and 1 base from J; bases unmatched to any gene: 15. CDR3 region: CASRSLGTGFVPNTEAFF. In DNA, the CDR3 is TGTGCCAGCAGATCGCTCGGGACAGGGTTCGTCCCGAACACTGAAGCTTTCTTT. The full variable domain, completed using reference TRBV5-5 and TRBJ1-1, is DAGVTQSPTHLIKTRGQQVTLRCSPISGHKSVSWYQQVLGQGPQFIFQYYEKEERGRGNFPDRFSARQFPNYSSELNVNALLLGDSALYLCASRSLGTGFVPNTEAFFGQGTRLTVV.

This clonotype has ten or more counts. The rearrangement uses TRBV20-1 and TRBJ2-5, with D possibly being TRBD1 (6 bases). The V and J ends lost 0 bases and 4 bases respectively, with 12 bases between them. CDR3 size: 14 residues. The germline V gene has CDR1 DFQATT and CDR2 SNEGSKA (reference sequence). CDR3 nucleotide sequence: TGCAGTGCTAGAGATTTCAGGACAGTAGAGACCCAGTACTTC. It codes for CSARDFRTVETQYF.

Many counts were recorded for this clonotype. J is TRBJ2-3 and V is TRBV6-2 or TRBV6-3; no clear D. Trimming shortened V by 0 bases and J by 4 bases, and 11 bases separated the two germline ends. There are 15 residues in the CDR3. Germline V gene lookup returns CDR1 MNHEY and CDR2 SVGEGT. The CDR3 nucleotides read TGTGCCAGCAGTTACTCACTCGACGGTCCAGATACGCAGTATTTT. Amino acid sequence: CASSYSLDGPDTQYF.

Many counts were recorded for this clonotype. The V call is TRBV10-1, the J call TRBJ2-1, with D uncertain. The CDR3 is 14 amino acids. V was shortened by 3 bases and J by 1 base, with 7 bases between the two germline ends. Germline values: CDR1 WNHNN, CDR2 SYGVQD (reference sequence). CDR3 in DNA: TGCGCCAGCAGTGACCACTATTCCTACAATGAGCAGTTCTTC. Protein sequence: CASSDHYSYNEQFF.